Each of the 25 T cell receptor beta chains below was sequenced from the same sample in a study of blood T cell repertoires in COVID-19. Measured with immunoSEQ multiplex PCR; TCRdb has only the in-frame clones, and not every one. This repertoire shows over 150,000 clones, around 80% found once; its top ten account for more than 5.5%. Input material: PBMCs or T cells enriched from blood (not recorded which). These receptors were obtained from a man aged 50 to 59 who had recovered from COVID-19.

The chain combines TRBV3-1 (or the pseudogene TRBV3-2) with TRBJ2-7, with D maybe TRBD1 (5 bases). V lost 2 bases to trimming and J lost 6 bases, with 14 bases between them. Germline values: CDR1 LGHDT, CDR2 YNNKEL (reference sequence). The CDR3 has 14 residues. The CDR3 protein is CASSQLLTQGEQYF. CDR3 coding DNA: TGTGCCAGCAGCCAACTCCTCACCCAGGGCGAGCAGTACTTC.

The chain joins TRBV3-1 (or the pseudogene TRBV3-2) to TRBJ1-4; a weak D match, TRBD1 (5 bases). Trimming took 3 bases from V and 12 from J, leaving 11 bases between them. Per the germline V gene, CDR1 is LGHDT and CDR2 is YNNKEL (reference sequence). The CDR3 loop spans 12 amino acids. The CDR3 here is CASSHVGGELFF. In DNA, the CDR3 is TGTGCCAGCAGCCACGTCGGGGGGGAACTGTTTTTT.

This rearrangement joins TRBV2 to TRBJ2-7; 7 bases match TRBD2. In germline, CDR1 is SNHLY, CDR2 FYNNEI. The CDR3 has 15 amino acids. V shed 3 bases, J shed 2 bases, and the junction held 7 bases outside the gene matches. The CDR3 sequence: CASSEAGTITYEQYF. CDR3 sequence (DNA): TGTGCCAGCAGTGAGGCCGGGACTATCACCTACGAGCAGTACTTC.

This sequence joins TRBV14 and TRBJ1-2; D is uncertain. Trimming removed 0 bases from V and 4 bases from J, with 9 bases in between. This CDR3 comprises 14 residues. Germline V gene data show CDR1 as SGHDN and CDR2 as FVKESK. CDR3 amino acids: CASSQEGRGYGYTF. The CDR3 region has the DNA TGTGCCAGCAGCCAAGAGGGTCGCGGCTATGGCTACACCTTC.

V gene TRBV4-3 combines with J gene TRBJ1-5; 8 positions agree with TRBD1. J lost 3 bases, V lost 0 bases, and 4 bases had no gene match. This CDR3 has 16 residues. Germline CDR1 LGHNA, CDR2 YSLEER. CDR3 residues: CASSQDNRGTNQPQHF. Here the CDR3 DNA reads TGCGCCAGCAGCCAAGATAACAGGGGGACCAATCAGCCCCAGCATTTT.

The genes are TRBV9 and TRBJ2-1; TRBD2 matches at 10 bases. This CDR3 region has 16 residues. Looked up from germline, CDR1 is SGDLS and CDR2 is YYNGEE. Trimming took 4 bases from V and 2 from J; bases not matched to a gene: 6. CDR3 DNA sequence: TGTGCCAGCAGCCCCCCCAGCGGGGGGGCCTACAATGAGCAGTTCTTC. Translated: CASSPPSGGAYNEQFF.

This chain uses TRBV27 with TRBJ2-3, with D possibly TRBD1 on 5 matching bases. The CDR3 length is 12 residues. The V end lost 5 bases, the J end lost 4 bases, and 7 bases lay between the germline ends. Germline-derived CDR1 and CDR2 are MNHEY and SMNVEV (reference sequence). The CDR3 protein is CASSPRADTQYF. The CDR3 DNA reads as TGTGCCAGCAGTCCCAGGGCAGATACGCAGTATTTT.

The chain couples TRBV6-2 or TRBV6-3 to TRBJ1-2, with D maybe TRBD1 (6 bases). Germline CDR1 MNHEY, CDR2 SVGEGT. The V and J ends lost 4 bases and 3 bases respectively, with 9 bases between them. The CDR3 sequence is 13 residues long. Here the CDR3 reads CASSSTGYYGYTF. Here the CDR3 DNA reads TGTGCCAGCAGTTCTACAGGGTACTATGGCTACACCTTC.

The chain combines TRBV5-5 with TRBJ2-7; no firm D call. Per germline, CDR1 SGHKS and CDR2 YYEKEE (reference sequence). CDR3 length: 14 amino acids. The V end lost 0 bases, the J end lost 1 base, and 8 bases lay between the germline ends. The CDR3 DNA reads as TGTGCCAGCAGCTTGGCCTTCTTTTCCTACGAGCAGTACTTC. It specifies CASSLAFFSYEQYF.

The rearrangement joins TRBV24-1 to TRBJ2-5, with D possibly matching TRBD1 (6 bases). The V end lost 3 bases, the J end lost 7 bases, and 8 bases lay between the germline ends. The CDR3 runs to 12 residues. Germline loops: CDR1 KGHDR, CDR2 SFDVKD. This chain's CDR3 is CATSDIGGTQYF. The CDR3 nucleotides are TGTGCCACCAGTGATATAGGGGGGACCCAGTACTTC.

The J gene is TRBJ2-5, the V gene TRBV7-8, with 14 bases lining up with TRBD2. Germline CDR1 and CDR2: SGHVS and FQNEAQ. This CDR3 is built from 17 residues. The V segment lost 5 bases and the J segment 5 bases; nucleotides outside the gene matches: 10. The chain's CDR3 is CASSPRTSGGSRETQYF. CDR3 sequence (DNA): TGTGCCAGCAGCCCAAGGACTAGCGGGGGGTCGCGGGAGACCCAGTACTTC.

The chain recombines TRBV7-2 with TRBJ2-5; 7 positions match TRBD1. The CDR3 has 15 residues. The trim removed 6 bases at V and 5 bases at J, leaving 12 bases unmatched. The V gene's germline CDR1 is SGHTA and CDR2 FQGNSA. The chain's CDR3 is CASRRRQGRYETQYF. The CDR3 DNA follows: TGTGCCAGCAGACGTCGACAGGGACGGTATGAGACCCAGTACTTC.

V usage is TRBV27 and J usage is TRBJ2-7; a possible D gene is TRBD1 (6 bases). The V end lost 3 bases, the J end lost 2 bases, and 14 bases lay between the germline ends. This CDR3 has 15 amino acids. Germline CDR1 reads MNHEY; CDR2 reads SMNVEV (reference sequence). The CDR3 protein is CASSLSRTATYEQYF. The CDR3, as DNA: TGTGCCAGCAGTTTGAGTCGGACAGCGACCTACGAGCAGTACTTC.

The rearrangement joins TRBV11-3 to TRBJ2-2; a weak D match, TRBD1 (6 bases). The CDR3 is 17 residues long. Germline values: CDR1 SGHNT, CDR2 YENEEA. Deletions cut 0 bases from V and 0 bases from J, with 11 bases between. CDR3: CASSLDPHRANTGELFF. CDR3 in DNA: TGTGCCAGCAGCTTAGATCCGCACAGGGCGAACACCGGGGAGCTGTTTTTT.

The V gene is TRBV27, the J gene TRBJ1-1, with 8 nucleotides matching TRBD1. Germline-derived CDR1 and CDR2 are MNHEY and SMNVEV (reference sequence). The CDR3 spans 14 residues. The V segment lost 5 bases and the J segment 1 base; nucleotides outside the gene matches: 3. The CDR3 region has the DNA TGTGCCAGCAGTCCTCAGGGGGCGAACACTGAAGCTTTCTTT. Its protein is CASSPQGANTEAFF.

The V gene is TRBV5-6, the J gene TRBJ1-2, with a weak D call TRBD1 (6 bases). The CDR3 length is 15 residues. Trimming cost V 4 bases and J 8 bases, with 21 bases left between them. The germline V gene encodes CDR1 SGHDT and CDR2 YYEEEE. The CDR3 reads CASSLRTPTGLGYTF. The CDR3, as DNA: TGTGCCAGCAGCCTAAGAACTCCTACAGGGCTGGGCTACACCTTC.

This chain uses TRBV7-6 with TRBJ2-1; the match to TRBD2 covers 12 bases. The ends lost 5 bases at V and 8 bases at J; junction bases unmatched: 7. The CDR3 is 15 residues long. Germline V gene sequence: CDR1 SGHVS, CDR2 FNYEAQ. The CDR3 is CASSALAGGVDEQFF. The DNA of the CDR3 is TGTGCCAGCAGCGCCCTAGCGGGGGGGGTTGATGAGCAGTTCTTC.

CDR3 protein: CASSMGAGYEQYF. CDR3 DNA: TGTGCCAGTAGTATGGGGGCAGGGTACGAGCAGTACTTC. This chain joins TRBV19 and TRBJ2-7; D might be TRBD1 (6 bases). Trimming pared 3 bases from V and 4 bases from J, leaving 10 bases between. Germline V lookup: CDR1 LNHDA, CDR2 SQIVND (reference sequence). The CDR3 is 13 residues long. Full variable domain (missing parts from reference TRBV19 and TRBJ2-7): DGGITQSPKYLFRKEGQNVTLSCEQNLNHDAMYWYRQDPGQGLRLIYYSQIVNDFQKGDIAEGYSVSREKKESFPLTVTSAQKNPTAFYLCASSMGAGYEQYFGPGTRLTVT.

The chain carries TRBV5-1 and TRBJ2-1, with 10 bases matching TRBD1. This CDR3 has 15 amino acids. Germline V gives CDR1 SGHRS, CDR2 YFSETQ. With 3 bases clipped from V and 2 bases from J, the junction kept 2 bases outside the gene matches. CDR3 coding DNA: TGCGCCAGCAGCTCGACAGGGGGCCCCTACAATGAGCAGTTCTTC. It encodes CASSSTGGPYNEQFF. The whole variable domain, filled in from reference TRBV5-1 and TRBJ2-1, reads KAGVTQTPRYLIKTRGQQVTLSCSPISGHRSVSWYQQTPGQGLQFLFEYFSETQRNKGNFPGRFSGRQFSNSRSEMNVSTLELGDSALYLCASSSTGGPYNEQFFGPGTRLTVL.

This sequence joins TRBV19 and TRBJ2-2; TRBD1 matches at 9 bases. The CDR3 contains 13 residues. Trimming took 5 bases from V and 6 from J; bases not matched to a gene: 1. Germline assignment: CDR1 LNHDA and CDR2 SQIVND (reference sequence). CDR3 DNA sequence: TGTGCCAGTAGTGGACAGGGGCCCGGGGAGCTGTTTTTT. It is translated as CASSGQGPGELFF.

In the case of this clone: Sequence at one end of the junction differs from germline and may be a read error. The rearrangement links TRBV7-6 to TRBJ2-7, with 9 bases lining up with TRBD2. CDR1 SGHVS and CDR2 FNYEAQ come from the germline V gene. This CDR3 is 19 amino acids long. CDR3 nucleotide sequence: TGTGCCAGCAGCCTAGCCGGGGGCGTCTCTAGCGGGGCGTCCTACGAGCAGTACTTC. Translation gives CASSLAGGVSSGASYEQYF.

This clone was seen a single time. This chain connects TRBV3-1 (or the pseudogene TRBV3-2) to TRBJ1-6; possible D gene TRBD1, 5 bases. Germline V lookup: CDR1 LGHDT, CDR2 YNNKEL (reference sequence). The ends were cut back, 5 bases at V and 9 bases at J, with 11 bases in the middle. The CDR3 loop spans 13 amino acids. Here the CDR3 DNA reads TGTGCCAGCAGCTTTCACCAGGGTTCACCCCTCCACTTT. This gives the protein CASSFHQGSPLHF.

The genes are TRBV5-6 and TRBJ1-4, with TRBD1 as a possible D gene (6 bases). Germline lookup yields CDR1 SGHDT and CDR2 YYEEEE. The V and J ends lost 2 bases and 8 bases respectively, with 13 bases between them. CDR3 length: 14 amino acids. The CDR3 coding sequence is TGTGCCAGCAGCTTCGCAGGGGCGCGGGAAAAACTGTTTTTT. Its translation: CASSFAGAREKLFF. Drawing the rest from reference TRBV5-6 and TRBJ1-4, the complete variable domain is DAGVTQSPTHLIKTRGQQVTLRCSPKSGHDTVSWYQQALGQGPQFIFQYYEEEERQRGNFPDRFSGHQFPNYSSELNVNALLLGDSALYLCASSFAGAREKLFFGSGTQLSVL.

This sequence joins TRBV6-5 and TRBJ1-2; D gene uncertain. The CDR3 spans 14 residues. Trimming took off 6 bases at V and 7 bases at J, with 18 bases between the two ends. The germline V gene has CDR1 MNHEY and CDR2 SVGAGI. CDR3 DNA sequence: TGTGCCAGCAGCCCCGAGGCGGCGGCCCGTGGCTACACCTTC. This translates into CASSPEAAARGYTF.

V gene TRBV11-3 combines with J gene TRBJ1-6; maybe TRBD1 (6 bases). This CDR3 has 16 amino acids. Germline V gene data show CDR1 as SGHNT and CDR2 as YENEEA. Trimming stripped 2 bases from V and 0 bases from J, with 8 bases between. The CDR3 DNA is TGTGCCAGCAGCTTAACAGGGAGCTCCTATAATTCACCCCTCCACTTT. Encoded protein: CASSLTGSSYNSPLHF.